Sequencing of this T cell receptor (beta chain) was carried out in a study of blood T cell repertoires in COVID-19. The CDR3 is 17 residues long. Trimming removed 5 bases from V and 4 bases from J; junction bases left unmatched: 14. Germline V CDR1 and CDR2: LNHDA, SQIVND (reference sequence). The count of this clone is one. This table comes from immunoSEQ multiplex PCR, and its TCRdb copy is limited to in-frame clones, with some not included. The sample shows 350,000 to 450,000 clones, 75% to 90% of them seen only once. The sample was PBMCs or T cells enriched from blood (not recorded which). This TCR came from a man aged 25-45 years who had recovered from COVID-19. This chain joins TRBV19 and TRBJ1-2; TRBD1 matches 9 bases. CDR3 sequence reads: CASSDSQGAVPLYGYTF. CDR3 DNA sequence: TGTGCCAGTAGTGACTCACAGGGGGCGGTGCCCCTCTATGGCTACACCTTC.